The clone carrying this T cell receptor beta chain was seen more than once but under ten times. The data originate from a study of blood T cell repertoires in COVID-19. Study overall: Donors in the United States, Italy and Spain gave samples during acute or convalescent COVID-19. Sources were T cells, B-cell-depleted T cells, or PBMCs; the material itself was cDNA or gDNA.

Enrolled during active infection, Seattle patients were then followed longitudinally. Authors' analysis steps: Amplification from reference gene primers served as the basis for estimated nucleated cell counts. Here immunoSEQ multiplex PCR was the method, and the copy in TCRdb shows in-frame clones only, minus some. V, J and clone size were drawn from that table, and D and trimming were deduced from the DNA. Counted here are about 210,000 clones, roughly 80% occurring once; the ten biggest clones make up 7.8%. Germline lookup yields CDR1 SEHNR and CDR2 FQNEAQ (reference sequence). The CDR3 extends over 15 amino acids. Unmatched junction bases numbered 2, after V lost 1 base and J lost 7 bases.

The sample was peripheral blood. The source is a woman in her fifties or sixties with COVID-19, enrolled during active disease. The rearrangement links TRBV7-9 to TRBJ1-4, with 11 bases aligning to TRBD1. CDR3 in DNA: TGTGCCAGCAGCTTAGGGGACAGGGGGGTTGAAAAACTGTTTTTT. Translated, it gives CASSLGDRGVEKLFF.